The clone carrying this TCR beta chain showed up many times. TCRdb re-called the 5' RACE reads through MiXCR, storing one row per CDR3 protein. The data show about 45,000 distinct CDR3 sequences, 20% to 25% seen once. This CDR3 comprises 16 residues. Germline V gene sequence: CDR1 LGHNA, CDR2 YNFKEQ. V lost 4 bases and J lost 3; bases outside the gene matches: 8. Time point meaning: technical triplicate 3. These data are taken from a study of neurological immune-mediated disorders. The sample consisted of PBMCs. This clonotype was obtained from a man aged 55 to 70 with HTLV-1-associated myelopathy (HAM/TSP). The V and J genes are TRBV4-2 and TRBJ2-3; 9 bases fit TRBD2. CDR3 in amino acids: CASSRRAGGPTDTQYF. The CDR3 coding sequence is TGTGCCAGCAGCCGGCGGGCGGGAGGGCCAACAGATACGCAGTATTTT.